This TCR beta chain appears in the sequencing data of a study of T-cell memory formation after mild COVID-19. A few counts support this clonotype. TCR alpha and TCR beta cDNA libraries with sample barcodes and UMIs came from 5'RACE using constant-segment primers. TCRdb used MiXCR to reprocess the 5' RACE reads, holding one entry per CDR3 protein. The repertoire holds approximately 250,000 distinct CDR3 sequences, with about a sixth as singletons. The sample taken for sequencing was PBMCs or a T cell subset sorted from them (not recorded which). This clonotype originated in a man younger than 30 who had mild COVID-19 (a few samples of this study predate the infection). Cell type and time point are not known.

CDR3 DNA sequence: TGTGCCAGCAGCTTAGAGGGCTTTGGTCAGATACAAGAGACCCAGTACTTC. This encodes CASSLEGFGQIQETQYF. V gene TRBV11-2 combines with J gene TRBJ2-5, with D unclear. The CDR3 totals 17 residues. V lost 0 bases and J 2 bases, leaving 16 bases between the germline ends. Germline V CDR1 and CDR2: SGHAT, FQNNGV.